This T cell receptor (beta chain) was found in a study of control samples from healthy donors and cancer patients. Trimming removed 8 bases from V and 10 bases from J, with 17 bases in between. Germline CDR1 reads MNHEY; CDR2 reads SVGAGI. The CDR3 sequence is 12 residues long. Method: immunoSEQ multiplex PCR; TCRdb's copy keeps in-frame clones and lacks some. The sample consists of approximately 150,000 clones, 85% to 95% of them appearing once. This clone was recorded a few times. This TCR was recovered from a man between 40 and 49 years old in good health. This sequence joins TRBV6-5 and TRBJ1-1; tentative D call: TRBD1 (5 bases). The sample consisted of blood. The CDR3 DNA reads as TGTGCCAGCGGCCAGGTGGGGCCTCCAGCTTTCTTT. Protein sequence: CASGQVGPPAFF.